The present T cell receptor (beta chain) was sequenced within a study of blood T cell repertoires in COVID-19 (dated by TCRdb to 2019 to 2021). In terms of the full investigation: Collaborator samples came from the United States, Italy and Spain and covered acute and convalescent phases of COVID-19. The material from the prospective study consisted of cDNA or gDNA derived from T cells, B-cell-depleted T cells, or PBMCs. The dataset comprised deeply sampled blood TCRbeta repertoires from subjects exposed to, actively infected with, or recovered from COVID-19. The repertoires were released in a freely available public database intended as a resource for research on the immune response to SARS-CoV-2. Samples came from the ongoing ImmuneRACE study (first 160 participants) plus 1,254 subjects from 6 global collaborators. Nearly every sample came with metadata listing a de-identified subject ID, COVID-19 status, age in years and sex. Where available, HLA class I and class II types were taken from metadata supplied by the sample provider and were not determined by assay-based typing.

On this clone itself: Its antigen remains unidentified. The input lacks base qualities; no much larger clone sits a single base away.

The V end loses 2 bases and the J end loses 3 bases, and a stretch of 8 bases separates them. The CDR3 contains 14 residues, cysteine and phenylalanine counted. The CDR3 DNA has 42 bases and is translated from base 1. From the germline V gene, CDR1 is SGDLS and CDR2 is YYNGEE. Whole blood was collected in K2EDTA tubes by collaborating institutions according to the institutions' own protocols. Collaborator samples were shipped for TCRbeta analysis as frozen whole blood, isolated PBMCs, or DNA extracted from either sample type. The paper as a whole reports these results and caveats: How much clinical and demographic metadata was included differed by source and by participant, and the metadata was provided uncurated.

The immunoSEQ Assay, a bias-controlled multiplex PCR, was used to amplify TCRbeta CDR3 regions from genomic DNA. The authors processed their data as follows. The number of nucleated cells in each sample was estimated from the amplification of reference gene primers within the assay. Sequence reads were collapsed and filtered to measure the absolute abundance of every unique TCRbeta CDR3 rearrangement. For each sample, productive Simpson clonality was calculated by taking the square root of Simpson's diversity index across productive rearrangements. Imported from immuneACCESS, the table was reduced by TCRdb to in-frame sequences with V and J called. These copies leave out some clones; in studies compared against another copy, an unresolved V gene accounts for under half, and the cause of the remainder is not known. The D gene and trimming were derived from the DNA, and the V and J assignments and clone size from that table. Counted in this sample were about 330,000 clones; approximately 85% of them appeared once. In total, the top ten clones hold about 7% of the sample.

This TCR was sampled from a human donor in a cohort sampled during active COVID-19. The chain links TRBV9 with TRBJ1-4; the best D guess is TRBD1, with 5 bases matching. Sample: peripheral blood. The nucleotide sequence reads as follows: TGTGCCAGCAGCGTGGACATTGCTAATGAAAAACTGTTTTTT. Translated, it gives CASSVDIANEKLFF.